Each of the 23 T cell receptor beta chains below was sequenced from the same sample in a study of shared clonotypes between healthy human individuals (TCRdb year 2020). Libraries were built with the immunoSEQ multiplex PCR assay. Held by TCRdb, this immuneACCESS table contains in-frame sequences only and omits some clones. Under half of the omission traces to an unresolved V gene where checked; the cause of the rest is unknown. For this sample the table gives fewer than 850,000 clones, of which 90% were detected only once. The top ten clones comprise 34% of the sample. The specimen was memory CD8+ T cells from PBMCs. The sample's cell subset or site label, in plain terms: CD45RO+ cells pooled with CCR7-negative TemRA cells. These receptors originate from a man younger than 35 in good health. Some clones in this sample may be carry-over from other donors' samples.

The rearrangement uses TRBV5-1 and TRBJ1-1; D remains ambiguous. V was pared by 4 bases and J by 1 base, with 11 bases between. Germline CDR1 and CDR2: SGHRS and YFSETQ. The CDR3 has 14 residues. The CDR3 DNA sequence: TGCGCCAGCAGCGTCGGTGGGGAGAACACTGAAGCTTTCTTT. Residues: CASSVGGENTEAFF.

A word on this clone: A much larger clone sits a single nucleotide away, making a read error possible. The V call is TRBV7-6, the J call TRBJ2-7; no clear D gene. Deletions cut 5 bases from V and 0 bases from J, with 5 bases between. CDR1 and CDR2 (germline): SGHVS, FNYEAQ. This CDR3 spans 12 amino acids. The CDR3 DNA reads as TGTGCCAGCAGCCCGAGCTCCTACGAGCAGTACTTC. Its protein is CASSPSSYEQYF.

V and J are TRBV10-1 and TRBJ1-6; TRBD1 might be the D (5 bases). CDR1 and CDR2 from the germline V gene are WNHNN and SYGVQD (reference sequence). Trimming removed 2 bases at V and 5 bases at J, with 10 bases between. The length of the CDR3 is 15 residues. The CDR3 protein is CASSERGLDNSPLHF. The CDR3 bases are TGCGCCAGCAGTGAGCGGGGCTTGGATAATTCACCCCTCCACTTT.

The genes are TRBV7-9 and TRBJ1-1; 8 positions agree with TRBD1. V was clipped by 5 bases and J by 2 bases; unmatched bases: 7. The V gene's germline CDR1 is SEHNR and CDR2 FQNEAQ (reference sequence). The CDR3 spans 15 residues. CDR3 region: CASSTRTGSNTEAFF. The CDR3 DNA sequence: TGTGCCAGCAGCACGAGGACAGGGTCTAACACTGAAGCTTTCTTT.

The chain links TRBV4-2 to TRBJ1-1, with 7 bases identical to TRBD1. The CDR3 totals 15 residues. Germline-derived CDR1 and CDR2 are LGHNA and YNFKEQ. V lost 2 bases to trimming and J lost 4 bases; unmatched junction nucleotides: 7. CDR3 nucleotide sequence: TGTGCCAGCAGCCAAAGGGGGCAGATCCTCACTGAAGCTTTCTTT. Its translation is CASSQRGQILTEAFF.

This chain joins TRBV7-9 and TRBJ2-7; 8 bases map to TRBD1. The CDR3 runs to 15 residues. Germline CDR1 reads SEHNR; CDR2 reads FQNEAQ (reference sequence). V shed 1 base, J shed 2 bases, and the junction held 4 bases outside the gene matches. Here the CDR3 reads CASSLGRGLPYEQYF. The CDR3 DNA reads as TGTGCCAGCAGCTTAGGCAGGGGGCTCCCCTACGAGCAGTACTTC.

The V gene is TRBV7-9, the J gene TRBJ1-2, with a tentative D call TRBD1 (6 bases). Per the germline V gene, CDR1 is SEHNR and CDR2 is FQNEAQ (reference sequence). Trimming pared 3 bases from V and 4 bases from J, leaving 15 bases between. The CDR3 totals 15 residues. For the CDR3, the DNA is TGTGCCAGCAGCTTCCGGACAGATCCGACCTATGGCTACACCTTC. Its protein product is CASSFRTDPTYGYTF.

This chain uses TRBV27 with TRBJ2-1; D perhaps matches TRBD2 (6 bases). Per the germline V gene, CDR1 is MNHEY and CDR2 is SMNVEV (reference sequence). The V end lost 4 bases, the J end lost 8 bases, and 12 bases lay between the germline ends. The CDR3 length is 13 residues. In DNA form, the CDR3 reads TGTGCCAGCAGTTCGGGACTTGTCGATGAGCAGTTCTTC. Encoded protein: CASSSGLVDEQFF.

This chain connects TRBV7-2 to TRBJ2-3; 8 bases are a match to TRBD2. CDR3 length equals 17 residues. With 5 bases clipped from V and 6 bases from J, the junction kept 16 bases outside the gene matches. Germline V CDR1 and CDR2: SGHTA, FQGNSA. The CDR3 coding sequence is TGTGCCAGCAGCAATCCGGGACTAGGGGACCTGGGGGATACGCAGTATTTT. The encoded protein is CASSNPGLGDLGDTQYF.

The chain uses TRBV15 and TRBJ1-1; the D gene is possibly TRBD1 (5 bases). Germline loops: CDR1 LNHNV, CDR2 YYDKDF (reference sequence). CDR3 length: 16 amino acids. Deletions cut 0 bases from V and 4 bases from J, with 15 bases between. The CDR3 nucleotides are TGTGCCACCAGCAGAGATGGGACGAGGCCAGTCACTGAAGCTTTCTTT. Translation: CATSRDGTRPVTEAFF.

The chain links TRBV19 to TRBJ2-7; D perhaps matches TRBD2 (5 bases). Germline V gene sequence: CDR1 LNHDA, CDR2 SQIVND (reference sequence). CDR3 length: 14 amino acids. With 4 bases removed from V and 4 bases from J, the gap between germline ends came to 14 bases. The CDR3 protein is CASSTSEGLYEQYF. DNA for the CDR3: TGTGCCAGTAGTACGTCCGAGGGTTTATACGAGCAGTACTTC. The entire variable domain, with the rest obtained from reference TRBV19 and TRBJ2-7, is as follows: DGGITQSPKYLFRKEGQNVTLSCEQNLNHDAMYWYRQDPGQGLRLIYYSQIVNDFQKGDIAEGYSVSREKKESFPLTVTSAQKNPTAFYLCASSTSEGLYEQYFGPGTRLTVT.

Regarding this clone: The likely explanation is a read error, given a far larger clone one base away. Other DNA sequences in this sample translate to the same CDR3. The V gene is TRBV5-4, the J gene TRBJ1-1, with D possibly TRBD1 on 5 matching bases. CDR1 and CDR2 (germline): SGHNT, YYREEE (reference sequence). This CDR3 has 13 residues. V was trimmed by 5 bases and J by 3 bases, leaving 11 bases between them. CDR3 DNA: TGTGCCAGCAGAGTCGGGGGGGACACTGAAGCTTTCTTT. Its protein is CASRVGGDTEAFF. Together with reference TRBV5-4 and TRBJ1-1, the CDR3 gives the full variable domain: ETGVTQSPTHLIKTRGQQVTLRCSSQSGHNTVSWYQQALGQGPQFIFQYYREEENGRGNFPPRFSGLQFPNYSSELNVNALELDDSALYLCASRVGGDTEAFFGQGTRLTVV.

Only one count was recorded for this clone. V is TRBV6-5 and J is TRBJ2-5; perhaps TRBD2 as D (7 bases). The CDR3 totals 15 residues. V dropped 1 base and J dropped 5 bases, with 14 bases sitting between them. Germline loops: CDR1 MNHEY, CDR2 SVGAGI. CDR3 residues: CASSYYAGADETQYF. CDR3 nucleotide sequence: TGTGCCAGCAGTTACTATGCGGGGGCTGATGAGACCCAGTACTTC.

A word on this clone: This same CDR3 is encoded by further DNA sequences in the sample. V usage is TRBV4-1 and J usage is TRBJ1-1; D call uncertain. This CDR3 is 14 amino acids long. Germline V gene sequence: CDR1 MGHRA, CDR2 YSYEKL. V lost 2 bases, J lost 1 base, and 8 bases lay in between. The chain's CDR3 is CASSQFQGNTEAFF. DNA of the CDR3: TGCGCCAGCAGCCAATTCCAAGGGAACACTGAAGCTTTCTTT.

The V gene is TRBV29-1, the J gene TRBJ2-7; perhaps D is TRBD1 or TRBD2 (5 bases each). Trimming removed 4 bases from V and 3 bases from J, with 10 bases in between. Per germline, CDR1 SQVTM and CDR2 ANQGSEA. This CDR3 has 12 amino acids. In DNA form, the CDR3 reads TGCAGCGTTGCGGGACGGGGCTACGAGCAGTACTTC. Protein product: CSVAGRGYEQYF.

The chain combines TRBV4-3 with TRBJ2-7; tentatively, D is TRBD2 (5 bases). Trimming stripped 2 bases from V and 7 bases from J, with 27 bases between. CDR1 and CDR2 from the germline V gene are LGHNA and YSLEER. This CDR3 contains 18 residues. CDR3 sequence: CASSQNRKERRPPGEQYF. Here the CDR3 DNA reads TGCGCCAGCAGCCAAAATCGGAAAGAGCGGAGACCTCCTGGGGAGCAGTACTTC.

The chain has TRBV28 and TRBJ2-7; TRBD2 agrees at 10 bases. The CDR3 runs 15 residues. Germline CDR1 MDHEN, CDR2 SYDVKM. The V segment lost 3 bases and the J segment 2 bases; nucleotides outside the gene matches: 4. CDR3 amino acids: CASSLSGRAPYEQYF. As DNA, the CDR3 is TGTGCCAGCAGTTTGAGCGGGAGGGCCCCCTACGAGCAGTACTTC.

The rearrangement uses TRBV28 and TRBJ2-1; no firm D call. This CDR3 contains 16 residues. Germline assignment: CDR1 MDHEN and CDR2 SYDVKM. The germline V and J ends were trimmed by 2 bases and 0 bases, with 11 bases remaining between them. The CDR3 bases are TGTGCCAGCAGTTTAAATTGGGTAACCTCCTACAATGAGCAGTTCTTC. Its translation: CASSLNWVTSYNEQFF. The whole variable domain, filled in from reference TRBV28 and TRBJ2-1, reads DVKVTQSSRYLVKRTGEKVFLECVQDMDHENMFWYRQDPGLGLRLIYFSYDVKMKEKGDIPEGYSVSREKKERFSLILESASTNQTSMYLCASSLNWVTSYNEQFFGPGTRLTVL.

Here the CDR3 DNA reads TGTGCCAGCAGCCAGGGAGTCGGGCAGCCCCAGCATTTT. Its translation: CASSQGVGQPQHF. The rearrangement joins TRBV14 to TRBJ1-5; no reliable D call. In germline, CDR1 is SGHDN, CDR2 FVKESK. Trimming removed 3 bases at V and 7 bases at J, with 10 bases between. CDR3 size: 13 residues.

The chain employs TRBV7-9 and TRBJ1-5, with 9 bases that match TRBD1. The CDR3 length is 15 residues. Germline V gene lookup returns CDR1 SEHNR and CDR2 FQNEAQ (reference sequence). Losses at the gene ends were 5 bases for V and 7 bases for J; bases not matched to a gene: 9. DNA of the CDR3: TGTGCCAGCAGCGCCCCGGGACAGGGTGAACAGCCCCAGCATTTT. Residues: CASSAPGQGEQPQHF.

The CDR3 nucleotides are TGCGCCAGCAGCTTGGGTGCAGGGTTCAATGGCTACACCTTC. As protein: CASSLGAGFNGYTF. J is TRBJ1-2 and V is TRBV5-1; possibly TRBD1 for D (5 bases). Germline V CDR1 and CDR2: SGHRS, YFSETQ. The CDR3 is made up of 14 amino acids. V was cut by 0 bases and J by 6 bases, with 12 bases left in between.

This clone came up a few times. The chain employs TRBV6-1 and TRBJ1-1; the D is unclear. The V and J ends lost 7 bases and 1 base respectively, with 10 bases between them. CDR3 length: 13 residues. In germline, CDR1 is MNHNS, CDR2 SASEGT. CDR3 loop: CASKTGGNTEAFF. Here the CDR3 DNA reads TGTGCCAGCAAAACCGGAGGGAACACTGAAGCTTTCTTT.

The rearrangement uses TRBV7-9 and TRBJ2-7; the match to TRBD2 covers 7 bases. After removal of 1 base from V and 4 bases from J, the junction contained 10 bases not matched to a gene. This CDR3 spans 16 amino acids. CDR1 SEHNR and CDR2 FQNEAQ come from the germline V gene (reference sequence). CDR3 bases: TGTGCCAGCAGCTTAGTACCCGGGCTAGCGGATTACGAGCAGTACTTC. Translating it yields CASSLVPGLADYEQYF.